This TCR beta chain is drawn from a study of monozygotic twins with inflammatory bowel disease. From its re-call of the 5' RACE reads, TCRdb lists each CDR3 protein once, without DNA. The table for this sample gives around 200,000 distinct CDR3 sequences. Comment on this clonotype: Its antigen remains unidentified.

Broader study findings: Distinguishing T cell subtypes was not possible.

The sequencing sample was made of blood. The receptor was derived from a human donor with ulcerative colitis or Crohn's disease, or a healthy co-twin of an affected twin (not recorded which).

This chain's CDR3 is CASSARGEEYGYTF. The V gene is TRBV18, the J gene TRBJ1-2. The CDR3 consists of 14 residues. Germline V gene lookup returns CDR1 KGHSH and CDR2 LQKENI.